This T cell receptor (beta chain) was profiled in a study of Graves' ophthalmopathy and Graves' hyperthyroidism. Amplification from RNA transcripts yielded the TCR beta CDR3 regions. Second-round multiplex PCR came after first-round RT-PCR with HTBI primers. Using its own MiXCR run on the multiplex PCR reads, TCRdb lists one record per CDR3 protein. The table shows roughly 380,000 distinct CDR3 sequences, with just over 15% occurring only once. General study results and limits: Detected in blood as well were most expanded thyroid clonotypes with frequency above 0.001.

Calling hyperthyroidism stable required that no ophthalmopathy show up within 18 months of follow-up. Pregnant or lactating patients and those with other autoimmune diseases or uncontrolled infections were excluded. The PBMCs used were ones drawn from about 9.3 ml of fresh peripheral blood. This clonotype appeared many times. What it binds is unknown. Trimming left V 6 bases short and J 4 bases short, with 10 bases between. This CDR3 has 12 residues. The TCR was taken from a woman under 30 with stable Graves' hyperthyroidism. This chain connects TRBV12-3 or TRBV12-4 to TRBJ2-7, with D maybe TRBD1 (5 bases). Sample: peripheral blood. The DNA of the CDR3 is TGTGCCAGCAGGCATACAGGTTACGAGCAGTACTTC. The encoded protein is CASRHTGYEQYF.